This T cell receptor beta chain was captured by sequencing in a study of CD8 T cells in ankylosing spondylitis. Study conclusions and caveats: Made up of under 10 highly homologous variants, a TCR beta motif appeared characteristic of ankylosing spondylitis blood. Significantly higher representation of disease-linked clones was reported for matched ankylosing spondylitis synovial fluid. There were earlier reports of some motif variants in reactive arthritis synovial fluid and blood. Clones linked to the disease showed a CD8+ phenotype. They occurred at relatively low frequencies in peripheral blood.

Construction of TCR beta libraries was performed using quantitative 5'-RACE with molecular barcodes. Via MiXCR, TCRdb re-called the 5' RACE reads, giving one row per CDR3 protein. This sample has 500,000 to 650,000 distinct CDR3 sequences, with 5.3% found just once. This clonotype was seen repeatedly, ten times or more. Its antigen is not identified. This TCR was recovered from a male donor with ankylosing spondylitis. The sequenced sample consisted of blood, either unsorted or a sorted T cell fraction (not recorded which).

The CDR3, as DNA: TGCAGCGCCCCGCGTCCCGGGAATAATGAAAAACTGTTTTTT. Its protein is CSAPRPGNNEKLFF. The chain joins TRBV29-1 to TRBJ1-4, with D unclear. Germline V CDR1 and CDR2: SQVTM, ANQGSEA. V was shortened by 7 bases and J by 4 bases, with 16 bases between the two germline ends. The CDR3 consists of 14 residues.